Included here is one T cell receptor (beta chain) sequence, with context. CDR1 is MNHNY, CDR2 SVGAGI, per germline (reference sequence). The ends were cut back, 4 bases at V and 0 bases at J, with 6 bases in the middle. This CDR3 comprises 14 residues. This sample stems from a study of blood T cell repertoires in COVID-19. Looking at the study overall: Samples taken during acute and convalescent COVID-19 were collected in the United States, Italy and Spain. PBMCs, B-cell-depleted T cells, or T cells provided the cDNA or gDNA that made up the material.

Original processing notes: From reference gene primer amplification, estimates of nucleated cell counts were derived. Data came from immunoSEQ multiplex PCR; TCRdb stores just in-frame clones and leaves some out. The DNA gave D and trimming, while V, J and clone size come from that table. The repertoire holds around 270,000 clones, 75% to 90% seen once, with roughly 1.8% in the top ten. Sample: peripheral blood. The chain recombines TRBV6-6 with TRBJ1-4; a possible D gene is TRBD1 (6 bases). This TCR came from a man younger than 40 with active or convalescent COVID-19. The CDR3 DNA reads as TGTGCCAGCAGTTGGACAGCAACTAATGAAAAACTGTTTTTT. Amino acid sequence: CASSWTATNEKLFF.